One and the same sample provided the 27 T cell receptor beta chains below, sequenced in a study of blood T cell repertoires in COVID-19. The table came from immunoSEQ multiplex PCR; TCRdb's copy has only in-frame clones and leaves some out. The table records about 100,000 clones, approximately 86% of them present only once. Sequenced input: peripheral blood. Every receptor here comes from a human donor in a cohort sampled during active COVID-19.

This chain uses TRBV11-3 with TRBJ2-1; 9 positions agree with TRBD1. The CDR3 sequence is 17 residues long. Germline assignment: CDR1 SGHNT and CDR2 YENEEA. V trimming: 2 bases; J trimming: 8 bases; junction bases outside the gene matches: 13. CDR3 DNA: TGTGCCAGCAGCTTAAACTCCCGGGACAGGGTACGGGATGAGCAGTTCTTC. Translating it yields CASSLNSRDRVRDEQFF.

This chain links TRBV5-1 with TRBJ2-7; TRBD1 might be the D (5 bases). CDR1 is SGHRS and CDR2 is YFSETQ in the germline V gene. The CDR3 extends over 14 amino acids. The ends were cut back, 2 bases at V and 5 bases at J, with 14 bases in the middle. CDR3 amino acids: CASSFQGTGHEQYF. The CDR3 DNA reads TGCGCCAGCAGCTTCCAGGGTACCGGCCACGAGCAGTACTTC.

This rearrangement joins TRBV28 to TRBJ1-1; 8 nucleotides match TRBD1. Germline assignment: CDR1 MDHEN and CDR2 SYDVKM. CDR3 size: 12 residues. J gave up 8 bases and V 6 bases, and 5 bases lay outside the gene matches. In nucleotides, the CDR3 is TGTGCCAGCAGGGCTTGGACAGGGGAAGCTTTCTTT. It specifies CASRAWTGEAFF.

The V call is TRBV10-3, the J call TRBJ2-5; 8 bases agree with TRBD1. This CDR3 is built from 13 residues. Germline V CDR1 and CDR2: ENHRY, SYGVKD. J lost 3 bases, V lost 5 bases, and 2 bases had no gene match. CDR3 residues: CAISPTGEETQYF. CDR3 DNA: TGTGCCATCAGTCCGACAGGGGAAGAGACCCAGTACTTC.

This clone has just a few counts. V usage is TRBV7-2 and J usage is TRBJ2-2; D may be TRBD2 (5 bases). Trimming stripped 6 bases from V and 1 base from J, with 12 bases between. CDR3 length equals 15 residues. Germline V gene lookup returns CDR1 SGHTA and CDR2 FQGNSA. CDR3: CASSSDWGNTGELFF. The CDR3 bases are TGTGCCAGCAGTTCGGACTGGGGGAACACCGGGGAGCTGTTTTTT.

CDR3 loop: CASKRLSNQPQHF. The CDR3 DNA reads as TGTGCCAGTAAAAGACTAAGCAATCAGCCCCAGCATTTT. The V call is TRBV28, the J call TRBJ1-5; D is undetermined. The CDR3 is 13 amino acids. Per germline, CDR1 MDHEN and CDR2 SYDVKM. The V and J ends lost 9 bases and 1 base respectively, with 10 bases between them.

The chain links TRBV27 to TRBJ2-6; D call uncertain. CDR1 is MNHEY and CDR2 is SMNVEV in the germline V gene (reference sequence). V dropped 3 bases and J dropped 0 bases, with 9 bases sitting between them. The CDR3 consists of 16 residues. The CDR3 is CASSFLVGSGANVLTF. The CDR3 DNA is TGTGCCAGCAGTTTTCTAGTAGGCTCTGGGGCCAACGTCCTGACTTTC.

This chain links TRBV5-6 with TRBJ2-1, with a tentative D call TRBD1 (6 bases). V lost 2 bases to trimming and J lost 7 bases, with 10 bases between them. Germline V lookup: CDR1 SGHDT, CDR2 YYEEEE. This CDR3 is 13 amino acids long. CDR3 in amino acids: CASSFTGINEQFF. The CDR3 DNA reads TGTGCCAGCAGCTTTACAGGGATAAATGAGCAGTTCTTC.

The chain combines TRBV9 with TRBJ2-2, with D tentatively TRBD1 (6 bases). This CDR3 has 14 residues. Trimming cost V 0 bases and J 3 bases, with 6 bases left between them. Germline-derived CDR1 and CDR2 are SGDLS and YYNGEE. CDR3 coding DNA: TGTGCCAGCAGCGTAGCAGGGGACACCGGGGAGCTGTTTTTT. It encodes CASSVAGDTGELFF.

The chain carries TRBV6-4 and TRBJ2-3; 14 bases are shared with TRBD2. The CDR3 is 14 amino acids. V shed 3 bases, J shed 11 bases, and the junction held 4 bases outside the gene matches. The V gene's germline CDR1 is MRHNA and CDR2 SNTAGT. This CDR3 reads CASSETSGRGEQYF. For the CDR3, the DNA is TGTGCCAGCAGTGAGACTAGCGGGAGGGGTGAGCAGTATTTT.

In its sample, this clone was seen a few times. The V and J genes are TRBV5-4 and TRBJ1-2, with a weak D call TRBD1 (6 bases). There are 12 residues in the CDR3. V gave up 4 bases and J gave up 7 bases, with 11 bases separating them. The V gene's germline CDR1 is SGHNT and CDR2 YYREEE (reference sequence). This CDR3 is CASSPGEIGYTF. Here the CDR3 DNA reads TGTGCCAGCAGCCCAGGGGAAATTGGCTACACCTTC.

In this sample, this clone turned up once. The V call is TRBV7-2, the J call TRBJ2-1; D not resolved. V lost 3 bases and J lost 8, with 11 bases in between. This CDR3 has 13 amino acids. Germline V lookup: CDR1 SGHTA, CDR2 FQGNSA. CDR3 amino acids: CASSLESMDEQFF. CDR3 in DNA: TGTGCCAGCAGCTTGGAGAGTATGGATGAGCAGTTCTTC.

The chain has TRBV10-3 and TRBJ2-1; TRBD2 matches 9 bases. V lost 4 bases, J lost 1 base, and 14 bases stayed unmatched. Germline V CDR1 and CDR2: ENHRY, SYGVKD. The CDR3 has 19 amino acids. CDR3 sequence reads: CAISGGWREGHSSYNEQFF. CDR3 DNA: TGTGCCATCAGTGGGGGATGGCGGGAGGGCCATTCTTCCTACAATGAGCAGTTCTTC.

The chain has TRBV6-5 and TRBJ2-5; 7 nucleotides line up with TRBD1. The junction had 3 bases not matched to a gene; V was cut back by 6 bases and J by 5 bases. Germline values: CDR1 MNHEY, CDR2 SVGAGI. The CDR3 loop spans 12 amino acids. As DNA, the CDR3 is TGTGCCAGCAGCCGCAGGGGGGAGACCCAGTACTTC. Translated, it gives CASSRRGETQYF.

V gene TRBV27 combines with J gene TRBJ2-2; 7 bases agree with TRBD1. Germline values: CDR1 MNHEY, CDR2 SMNVEV (reference sequence). With V trimmed by 6 bases and J by 5 bases, 9 bases remained unmatched. The CDR3 runs to 15 residues. The CDR3 sequence is CASSLRQGGTGELFF. The CDR3 bases are TGTGCCAGCAGCCTTCGACAGGGTGGGACCGGGGAGCTGTTTTTT.

The chain employs TRBV4-1 and TRBJ1-4; D is perhaps TRBD1 (6 bases). Deletions cut 1 base from V and 5 bases from J, with 14 bases between. Per germline, CDR1 MGHRA and CDR2 YSYEKL. CDR3 length: 16 residues. DNA of the CDR3: TGCGCCAGCAGCCAAGTGCCCGGGACACTCAATGAAAAACTGTTTTTT. As protein: CASSQVPGTLNEKLFF.

The chain carries TRBV29-1 and TRBJ1-5; TRBD1 might be the D (6 bases). The V gene lost 4 bases and the J gene lost 9 bases, with 13 bases spanning the gap. This CDR3 has 12 residues. Germline CDR1 reads SQVTM; CDR2 reads ANQGSEA. The CDR3: CSVAQGMGPQHF. CDR3 in DNA: TGCAGCGTTGCTCAGGGGATGGGGCCCCAGCATTTT.

The J gene is TRBJ1-4, the V gene TRBV7-9, with TRBD1 matching over 10 bases. Germline-derived CDR1 and CDR2 are SEHNR and FQNEAQ (reference sequence). Unmatched junction bases numbered 15, after V lost 4 bases and J lost 4 bases. The CDR3 contains 19 residues. CDR3 loop: CASSSPPGTGALFNEKLFF. In DNA, the CDR3 is TGTGCCAGCAGCTCCCCCCCCGGGACAGGGGCCCTCTTTAATGAAAAACTGTTTTTT.

CDR3 nucleotide sequence: TGTGCCAGCAGTAGACAGGGGGCAACCTACGAGCAGTACTTC. Translation: CASSRQGATYEQYF. The chain carries TRBV6-2 or TRBV6-3 and TRBJ2-7; 10 nucleotides match TRBD1. Germline values: CDR1 MNHEY, CDR2 SVGEGT. The CDR3 has 14 amino acids. V gave up 5 bases and J gave up 2 bases; unmatched junction bases: 3.

Sample share makes this clone medium-sized. The chain combines TRBV6-2 or TRBV6-3 with TRBJ2-7, with 11 bases matching TRBD1. V lost 2 bases to trimming and J lost 3 bases; unmatched junction nucleotides: 0. The germline gives CDR1 MNHEY, CDR2 SVGEGT. CDR3 length: 14 amino acids. CDR3 in DNA: TGTGCCAGCAGTTACGGGACAGGGGGCTACGAGCAGTACTTC. It specifies CASSYGTGGYEQYF.

This chain uses TRBV4-3 with TRBJ2-7; TRBD2 might be the D (6 bases). CDR1 LGHNA and CDR2 YSLEER come from the germline V gene. The CDR3 spans 15 residues. V was trimmed by 0 bases and J by 3 bases, leaving 12 bases between them. CDR3 amino acids: CASSQENAGIYEQYF. In DNA, the CDR3 is TGCGCCAGCAGCCAAGAAAACGCGGGGATCTACGAGCAGTACTTC.

The chain joins TRBV28 to TRBJ1-1, with D maybe TRBD1 (6 bases). With 4 bases removed from V and 5 bases from J, the gap between germline ends came to 20 bases. Per germline, CDR1 MDHEN and CDR2 SYDVKM. There are 16 residues in the CDR3. Here the CDR3 DNA reads TGTGCCAGCAGTTCGGGGACCAAACAGGGAAGGACTGAAGCTTTCTTT. This gives the protein CASSSGTKQGRTEAFF.

The sample holds a few counts of this clone. This sequence joins TRBV7-2 and TRBJ2-2; 11 bases map to TRBD2. CDR3 length equals 15 residues. Germline assignment: CDR1 SGHTA and CDR2 FQGNSA. With 1 base clipped from V and 5 bases from J, the junction kept 0 bases outside the gene matches. CDR3 nucleotides: TGTGCCAGCAGCTTAGGACTAGCGGGAACCGGGGAGCTGTTTTTT. It encodes CASSLGLAGTGELFF.

The chain couples TRBV5-1 to TRBJ2-3, with D tentatively TRBD2 (6 bases). V was cut by 4 bases and J by 4 bases, with 16 bases left in between. Germline V gene data show CDR1 as SGHRS and CDR2 as YFSETQ. CDR3 length: 15 residues. The CDR3 DNA sequence: TGCGCCAGCAGCACCGGGTCGCCGGGGGCAGATACGCAGTATTTT. Protein product: CASSTGSPGADTQYF.

V and J are TRBV19 and TRBJ2-7, with D maybe TRBD2 (5 bases). The CDR3 consists of 14 residues. V lost 2 bases and J 8 bases, leaving 16 bases between the germline ends. Germline V gene lookup returns CDR1 LNHDA and CDR2 SQIVND (reference sequence). The CDR3 nucleotides are TGTGCCAGTAGTATAACCGGGGAGATTGGGAAGCAGTACTTC. Its protein is CASSITGEIGKQYF.

The genes are TRBV5-1 and TRBJ1-4, with 10 bases aligning to TRBD1. The CDR3 has 14 amino acids. The V gene's germline CDR1 is SGHRS and CDR2 YFSETQ. V was pared by 2 bases and J by 6 bases, with 1 base of the junction left unmatched. In DNA form, the CDR3 reads TGCGCCAGCAGCTTCGGGACAGGGGATGAAAAACTGTTTTTT. It codes for CASSFGTGDEKLFF.

This chain uses TRBV5-6 with TRBJ2-7; D might be TRBD2 (6 bases). Germline V gene lookup returns CDR1 SGHDT and CDR2 YYEEEE. Deletions cut 4 bases from V and 6 bases from J, with 17 bases between. This CDR3 spans 14 amino acids. In DNA, the CDR3 is TGTGCCAGCAGCCGCGGGACTTACGGAGGCGAGCAGTACTTC. Protein product: CASSRGTYGGEQYF.